Reported below is one T cell receptor (beta chain). As originally analysed: Estimation of nucleated cell counts relied on the amplification of reference gene primers. Using immunoSEQ multiplex PCR, the repertoire was profiled, and TCRdb retains in-frame clones only, with some absent. Clone size and the V and J calls come from that table; the DNA yielded D and trimming. The repertoire has about 380,000 clones, approximately 80% of them found once; the top ten carry over 0.95%. This sample is drawn from a study of blood T cell repertoires in COVID-19. Study background: COVID-19 samples from acute and convalescent phases originated in the United States, Italy and Spain. The cDNA or gDNA used as material had been derived from T cells, B-cell-depleted T cells, or PBMCs.

The receptor comes from a human donor with acute or convalescent COVID-19. The donor label of this sample is uncertain. Sample: peripheral blood.

The CDR3, as DNA: TGTGCCAGTGCCGGGACAGGGATCTATGGCTACACCTTC. Its protein product is CASAGTGIYGYTF. This chain uses TRBV19 with TRBJ1-2, with 9 bases aligning to TRBD1. This CDR3 has 13 amino acids. Germline V gene lookup returns CDR1 LNHDA and CDR2 SQIVND (reference sequence). V was pared by 8 bases and J by 4 bases, with 5 bases of the junction left unmatched.